This section outlines one T cell receptor (beta chain) sequence together with its context. Its antigen remains unidentified. These data originate in a study of cytomegalovirus exposure and HLA in healthy donors. The overall study: The platform used for the roughly 120 validation repertoires matched that of the roughly 670 first-cohort repertoires, a later analysis reported.

Trimming removed 1 base at V and 1 base at J, with 10 bases between. The CDR3 runs to 15 residues. Germline CDR1 MNHNS, CDR2 SASEGT. Here immunoSEQ multiplex PCR was the method, and the copy in TCRdb shows in-frame clones only, minus some. The sample gives about 68,000 clones, roughly 96% of which show up once; around 2.2% is in the top ten. Overall study results and limits: 164 TCR beta chains were listed as cytomegalovirus-associated. Later, an analysis found that TCR clusters from the first cohort tended to co-occur in the roughly 110 validation repertoires.

Sequencing was carried out using PBMCs. This rearrangement joins TRBV6-1 to TRBJ1-1; D perhaps matches TRBD1 (6 bases). The TCR sequence derives from a man aged 18 to 35 in good health and CMV-seronegative. CDR3 sequence reads: CASSEDREGNTEAFF. The CDR3 coding sequence is TGTGCCAGCAGTGAAGACAGGGAGGGGAACACTGAAGCTTTCTTT.